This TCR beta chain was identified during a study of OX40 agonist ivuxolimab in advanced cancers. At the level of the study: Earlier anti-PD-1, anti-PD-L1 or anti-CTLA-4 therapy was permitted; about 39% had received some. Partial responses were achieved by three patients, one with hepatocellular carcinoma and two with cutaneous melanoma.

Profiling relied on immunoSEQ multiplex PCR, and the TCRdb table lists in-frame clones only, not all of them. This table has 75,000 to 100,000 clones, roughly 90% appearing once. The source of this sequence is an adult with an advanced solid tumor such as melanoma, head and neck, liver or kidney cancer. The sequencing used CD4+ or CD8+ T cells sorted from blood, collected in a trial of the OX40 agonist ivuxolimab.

Written as DNA, the CDR3 is TGTGCCAGCAGCTTGGCGGTGGGGGAGACCCAGTACTTC. Its protein product is CASSLAVGETQYF. The chain is built from TRBV5-4 and TRBJ2-5; D is unclear. The V end was cut by 0 bases, the J end by 5 bases, with 8 bases between. CDR3 size: 13 residues. Germline-derived CDR1 and CDR2 are SGHNT and YYREEE (reference sequence).